The sequence of this TCR beta chain was determined in a study of blood T cell repertoires in COVID-19. Study information: PBMCs, B-cell-depleted T cells, or T cells were the source of the cDNA or gDNA that made up the material.

The CDR3 has 16 residues. J lost 7 bases, V lost 6 bases, and 10 bases had no gene match. Germline assignment: CDR1 SNHLY and CDR2 FYNNEI. The age range of participants was 18 to 89 years, with residence in under 30 US areas. Original processing methods: Using reference gene primer amplification, nucleated cell counts were estimated. Here immunoSEQ multiplex PCR was the method, and the copy in TCRdb shows in-frame clones only, minus some. The V and J calls and clone size are taken from that table; D and trimming were inferred from the DNA. The sample carries about 360,000 clones, more than 70% recorded once. This clone was seen a few times.

The genes are TRBV2 and TRBJ1-5; the match to TRBD1 covers 12 bases. The TCR originated in a man aged 25 to 40 who had recovered from COVID-19. Sequencing was performed on PBMCs or T cells enriched from blood (not recorded which). CDR3 loop: CASRATGTGGAQPQHF. DNA for the CDR3: TGTGCCAGCAGGGCTACCGGGACAGGGGGCGCCCAGCCCCAGCATTTT.